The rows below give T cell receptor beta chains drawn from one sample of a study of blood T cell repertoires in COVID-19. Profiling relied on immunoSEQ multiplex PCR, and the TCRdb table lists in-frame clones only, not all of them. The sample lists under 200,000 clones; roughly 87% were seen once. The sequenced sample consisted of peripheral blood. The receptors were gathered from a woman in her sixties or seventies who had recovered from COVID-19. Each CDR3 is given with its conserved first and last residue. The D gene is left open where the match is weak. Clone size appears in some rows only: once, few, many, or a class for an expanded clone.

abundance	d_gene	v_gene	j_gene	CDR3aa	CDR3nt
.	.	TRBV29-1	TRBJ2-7	CSATIGGGSYEQYF	TGCAGCGCCACGATAGGGGGGGGTTCCTACGAGCAGTACTTC
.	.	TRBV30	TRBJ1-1	CAWRTVGTLEAFF	TGTGCCTGGAGGACAGTTGGCACCCTGGAAGCTTTCTTT
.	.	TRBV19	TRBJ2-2	CASSTGTPGTGELFF	TGTGCCAGTAGTACCGGGACACCCGGAACCGGGGAGCTGTTTTTT
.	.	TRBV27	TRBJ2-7	CASSLLGGNNIYEQYF	TGTGCCAGCAGTTTACTAGGGGGTAATAATATCTACGAGCAGTACTTC
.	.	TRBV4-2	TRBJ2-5	CASRQDSQGGETQYF	TGTGCCAGCAGACAAGACAGCCAAGGAGGTGAGACCCAGTACTTC
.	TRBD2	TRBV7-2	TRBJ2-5	CASSLWLSGGTQETQYF	TGTGCCAGCAGCTTATGGCTTAGCGGGGGAACCCAAGAGACCCAGTACTTC
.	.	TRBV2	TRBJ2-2	CASLRPNSGANTGELFF	TGTGCCAGCTTACGGCCCAACTCGGGGGCGAACACCGGGGAGCTGTTTTTT
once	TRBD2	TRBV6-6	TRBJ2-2	CASMLGLARTGELFF	TGTGCCAGCATGCTAGGACTAGCGCGCACCGGGGAGCTGTTTTTT
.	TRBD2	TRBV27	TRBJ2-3	CASRKLAGDTDTQYF	TGTGCCAGCAGAAAACTAGCGGGGGACACAGATACGCAGTATTTT
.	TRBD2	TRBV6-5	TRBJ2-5	CASSYGGGAVYF	TGTGCCAGCAGTTATGGCGGGGGGGCCGTGTACTTC
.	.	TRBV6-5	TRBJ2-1	CASGDWQYNEQFF	TGTGCCAGCGGAGACTGGCAGTACAATGAGCAGTTCTTC
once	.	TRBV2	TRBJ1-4	CASTDRTTNEKLFF	TGTGCCAGTACTGACAGAACAACTAATGAAAAACTGTTTTTT
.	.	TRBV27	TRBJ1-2	CASSNLRLNYGYTF	TGTGCCAGCAGTAATCTCAGGCTTAACTATGGCTACACCTTC
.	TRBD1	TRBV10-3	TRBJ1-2	CAIRGTVGGYTF	TGTGCCATCAGGGGGACAGTAGGTGGCTACACCTTC
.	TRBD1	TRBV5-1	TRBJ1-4	CASSFTGTGSEKLFF	TGCGCCAGCAGCTTCACCGGGACAGGGAGCGAAAAACTGTTTTTT
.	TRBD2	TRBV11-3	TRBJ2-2	CASSDSGFGELFF	TGTGCCAGCAGCGATAGCGGGTTCGGGGAGCTGTTTTTT
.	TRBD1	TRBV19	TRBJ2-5	CASSRDREETQYF	TGTGCCAGTAGTAGGGACAGGGAAGAGACCCAGTACTTC
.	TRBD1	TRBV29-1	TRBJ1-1	CSARDRVGSTEAFF	TGCAGCGCTAGGGACAGGGTAGGGAGCACTGAAGCTTTCTTT
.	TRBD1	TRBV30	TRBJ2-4	CAWSPTGADIQYF	TGTGCCTGGAGTCCGACAGGGGCGGACATTCAGTACTTC
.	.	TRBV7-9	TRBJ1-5	CASSPGGVNNQPQHF	TGTGCCAGCAGCCCGGGGGGGGTTAACAATCAGCCCCAGCATTTT
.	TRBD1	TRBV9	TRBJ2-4	CASSPVTGALKFDQYF	TGTGCCAGCAGCCCGGTGACAGGGGCCCTCAAATTCGATCAGTACTTC
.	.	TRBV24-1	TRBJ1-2	CATSSGTRANYGYTF	TGTGCCACCAGTTCCGGGACAAGAGCTAACTATGGCTACACCTTC
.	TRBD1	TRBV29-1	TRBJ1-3	CSVAGQGAGNTIYF	TGCAGCGTTGCGGGACAGGGGGCTGGAAACACCATATATTTT
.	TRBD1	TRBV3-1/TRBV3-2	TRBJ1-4	CASSLRTGGNEKLFF	TGTGCCAGCAGCCTACGGACAGGAGGGAATGAAAAACTGTTTTTT
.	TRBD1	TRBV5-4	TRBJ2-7	CASSFTRGQSYEQYF	TGTGCCAGCAGCTTTACCAGGGGGCAAAGCTACGAGCAGTACTTC
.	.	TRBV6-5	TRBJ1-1	CASSSGGAGKNTEAFF	TGTGCCAGCAGTTCAGGTGGTGCAGGAAAGAACACTGAAGCTTTCTTT
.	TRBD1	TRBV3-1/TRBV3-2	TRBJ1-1	CASSPLDRAGTEAFF	TGTGCCAGCAGCCCCTTGGACAGGGCCGGGACTGAAGCTTTCTTT
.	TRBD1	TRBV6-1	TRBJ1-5	CASSERGQAHSNQPQHF	TGTGCCAGCAGTGAAAGGGGACAGGCGCATAGCAATCAGCCCCAGCATTTT
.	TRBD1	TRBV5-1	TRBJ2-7	CASSLVDRGTDEQYF	TGCGCCAGCAGCTTGGTCGACAGGGGAACCGACGAGCAGTACTTC
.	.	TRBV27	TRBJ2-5	CASSSQGRETQYF	TGTGCCAGCAGTTCTCAGGGTAGAGAGACCCAGTACTTC
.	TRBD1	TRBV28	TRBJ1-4	CASSWDRAGNEKLFF	TGTGCCAGCAGTTGGGACAGGGCGGGTAATGAAAAACTGTTTTTT
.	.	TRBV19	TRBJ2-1	CASSPRRTASYNEQFF	TGTGCCAGTAGTCCCCGGCGGACAGCCTCCTACAATGAGCAGTTCTTC
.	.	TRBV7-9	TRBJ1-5	CASSSTGSNQPQHF	TGTGCCAGCAGCAGTACAGGGAGTAATCAGCCCCAGCATTTT
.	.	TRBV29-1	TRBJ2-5	CSVFYTQETQYF	TGCAGCGTTTTTTACACCCAAGAGACCCAGTACTTC
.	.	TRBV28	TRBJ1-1	CASSDRNTEAFF	TGTGCCAGCAGCGACAGAAACACTGAAGCTTTCTTT
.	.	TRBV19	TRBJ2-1	CASSIASGQFF	TGTGCCAGTAGTATAGCTTCCGGGCAGTTCTTC
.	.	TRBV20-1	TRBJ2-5	CSASNPRSKETQYF	TGCAGTGCTAGTAACCCTAGAAGCAAAGAGACCCAGTACTTC
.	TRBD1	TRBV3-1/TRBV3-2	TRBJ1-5	CASSPTGSGNQPQHF	TGTGCCAGCAGCCCGACAGGGTCTGGCAATCAGCCCCAGCATTTT
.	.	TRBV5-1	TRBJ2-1	CASRPAGDPYNEQFF	TGCGCCAGCCGGCCGGCGGGTGACCCTTACAATGAGCAGTTCTTC
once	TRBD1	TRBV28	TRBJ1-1	CASRPGQVNTEAFF	TGTGCCAGCAGGCCCGGACAGGTTAACACTGAAGCTTTCTTT
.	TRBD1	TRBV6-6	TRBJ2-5	CASSWGQFQETQYF	TGTGCCAGCAGTTGGGGACAGTTCCAAGAGACCCAGTACTTC
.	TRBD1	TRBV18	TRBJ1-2	CASSRDSDGYTF	TGTGCCAGCTCAAGGGACAGTGATGGCTACACCTTC
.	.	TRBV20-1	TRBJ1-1	CSATGLEAFF	TGCAGTGCTACTGGGCTTGAAGCTTTCTTT
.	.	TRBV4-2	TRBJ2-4	CASSQGQDAKNIQYF	TGTGCCAGCAGCCAAGGACAGGACGCCAAAAACATTCAGTACTTC
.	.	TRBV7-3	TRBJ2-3	CASSLNGLVGGTQYF	TGTGCCAGCAGCTTAAACGGGCTTGTGGGGGGTACGCAGTATTTT
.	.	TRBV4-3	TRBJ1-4	CASSQEGPRGGTNEKLFF	TGCGCCAGCAGCCAAGAAGGGCCTAGGGGTGGAACTAATGAAAAACTGTTTTTT
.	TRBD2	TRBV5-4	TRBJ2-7	CASSPSGASSYEQYF	TGTGCCAGCAGCCCTAGCGGGGCCTCCTCCTACGAGCAGTACTTC